The 24 T cell receptor beta chains reported below all come from one sample, sequenced in a study of control samples from healthy donors and cancer patients (dated by TCRdb to the early 2020s). The library was produced with the immunoSEQ multiplex PCR assay. The clones in this table, taken by TCRdb from immuneACCESS, are in-frame only. Not every clone is retained; where verified, under half of the shortfall comes from an unresolved V gene, and the cause of the rest is unknown. The table for this sample lists 400,000 to 450,000 clones; about nine tenths of them were counted only once. The ten largest make up more than 6% of the sample. The sequencing input was PBMCs. The source of these receptors is a middle-aged man with head and neck cancer.

The V call is TRBV3-1 (or the pseudogene TRBV3-2), the J call TRBJ1-2; 8 bases are a match to TRBD1. Losses at the gene ends were 2 bases for V and 3 bases for J; bases not matched to a gene: 5. Germline assignment: CDR1 LGHDT and CDR2 YNNKEL (reference sequence). The CDR3 runs 15 residues. In DNA, the CDR3 is TGTGCCAGCAGCCAAAGGACGACAGGGGACTATGGCTACACCTTC. Protein product: CASSQRTTGDYGYTF.

The CDR3 loop reads CASSVGSGTSTDTQYF. The CDR3 DNA follows: TGTGCCAGCAGCGTAGGTAGCGGAACGTCCACAGATACGCAGTATTTT. The V call is TRBV9, the J call TRBJ2-3; weak D call: TRBD2 (6 bases). CDR1 is SGDLS and CDR2 is YYNGEE in the germline V gene. Trimming removed 0 bases from V and 2 bases from J, with 13 bases in between. The CDR3 covers 16 residues.

The chain joins TRBV9 to TRBJ1-5; D uncertain. The CDR3 contains 14 residues. Germline V CDR1 and CDR2: SGDLS, YYNGEE. V gave up 1 base and J gave up 12 bases, with 17 bases separating them. The CDR3 region is CASSVNSEAVLQHF. The CDR3 coding sequence is TGTGCCAGCAGCGTAAATTCCGAGGCAGTCCTCCAGCATTTT.

The CDR3 DNA follows: TGTGCCAGTAGTATAGAAGGAGGGCAGCTAGGTTTTGAAGCTTTCTTT. This encodes CASSIEGGQLGFEAFF. The chain recombines TRBV19 with TRBJ1-1; D is unclear. CDR3 length equals 16 residues. The germline V and J ends were trimmed by 0 bases and 7 bases, with 18 bases remaining between them. The germline CDR1 and CDR2 sequences are LNHDA and SQIVND (reference sequence).

This rearrangement joins TRBV29-1 to TRBJ1-4; weak D call: TRBD1 (6 bases). CDR1 SQVTM and CDR2 ANQGSEA come from the germline V gene. V shed 7 bases and J shed 8 bases, with 20 bases lying between them. CDR3 length: 14 residues. Here the CDR3 reads CSADVSGAAEKLFF. Here the CDR3 DNA reads TGCAGCGCTGATGTGTCGGGGGCGGCGGAAAAACTGTTTTTT.

The chain carries TRBV28 and TRBJ1-1, with D perhaps matching TRBD1 (6 bases). Germline assignment: CDR1 MDHEN and CDR2 SYDVKM. V lost 5 bases and J lost 2, with 18 bases in between. The CDR3 is 16 residues long. CDR3 loop: CASSTNPQGINTEAFF. As DNA, the CDR3 is TGTGCCAGCAGTACAAACCCTCAGGGGATCAACACTGAAGCTTTCTTT. The full variable domain, completed using reference TRBV28 and TRBJ1-1, is DVKVTQSSRYLVKRTGEKVFLECVQDMDHENMFWYRQDPGLGLRLIYFSYDVKMKEKGDIPEGYSVSREKKERFSLILESASTNQTSMYLCASSTNPQGINTEAFFGQGTRLTVV.

This clone has a single count. The chain has TRBV3-1 (or the pseudogene TRBV3-2) and TRBJ1-4; D is unresolved. Trimming took off 0 bases at V and 2 bases at J, with 16 bases between the two ends. This CDR3 spans 18 amino acids. Germline loops: CDR1 LGHDT, CDR2 YNNKEL (reference sequence). CDR3 sequence reads: CASSQERTAAVTNEKLFF. The CDR3 DNA follows: TGTGCCAGCAGCCAAGAGAGAACCGCCGCTGTTACTAATGAAAAACTGTTTTTT.

V usage is TRBV10-1 and J usage is TRBJ2-1; D may be TRBD2 (6 bases). This CDR3 comprises 15 residues. CDR1 WNHNN and CDR2 SYGVQD come from the germline V gene (reference sequence). V was cut by 0 bases and J by 1 base, with 7 bases left in between. The CDR3: CASSESLASYNEQFF. CDR3 DNA: TGCGCCAGCAGTGAGTCACTAGCTTCCTACAATGAGCAGTTCTTC.

The chain links TRBV28 to TRBJ1-2; D perhaps matches TRBD1 (6 bases). Deletions cut 7 bases from V and 0 bases from J, with 12 bases between. The germline CDR1 and CDR2 sequences are MDHEN and SYDVKM. This CDR3 contains 14 residues. CDR3 residues: CASTQTGTNYGYTF. The CDR3 region has the DNA TGTGCCAGCACCCAGACAGGAACTAACTATGGCTACACCTTC.

The chain uses TRBV19 and TRBJ1-5; 7 positions match TRBD1. The length of the CDR3 is 15 residues. Germline V gene sequence: CDR1 LNHDA, CDR2 SQIVND (reference sequence). V was clipped by 5 bases and J by 3 bases; unmatched bases: 7. CDR3 protein: CASSPGRGSNQPQHF. CDR3 DNA: TGTGCCAGTAGTCCGGGCAGGGGGTCCAATCAGCCCCAGCATTTT.

The V gene is TRBV7-3, the J gene TRBJ1-1; no reliable D call. Germline V CDR1 and CDR2: SGHTA, FQGTGA. V shed 5 bases and J shed 9 bases, with 16 bases lying between them. This CDR3 has 13 amino acids. This chain's CDR3 is CASSRSLTEQAFF. The CDR3 DNA reads as TGTGCCAGCAGCCGATCCCTGACCGAACAAGCTTTCTTT.

This clone was seen just once. The V and J genes are TRBV29-1 and TRBJ1-2, with TRBD1 matching over 8 bases. Germline assignment: CDR1 SQVTM and CDR2 ANQGSEA. The CDR3 runs to 12 residues. The J segment lost 4 bases and the V segment lost 6 bases, leaving 4 bases of the junction unmatched. The CDR3 DNA reads TGCAGCGTGAGACAGGGGACCTATGGCTACACCTTC. This gives the protein CSVRQGTYGYTF.

This chain uses TRBV9 with TRBJ2-4; TRBD1 matches at 7 bases. The V gene end was trimmed by 0 bases and the J gene end by 7 bases; junction bases not matched to a gene: 10. Germline CDR1 reads SGDLS; CDR2 reads YYNGEE. The CDR3 length is 16 residues. The CDR3 sequence is CASSVAPRTGANIQYF. The CDR3 DNA is TGTGCCAGCAGCGTAGCTCCCCGCACAGGGGCTAACATTCAGTACTTC.

V gene TRBV7-3 combines with J gene TRBJ2-3, with D unclear. V lost 4 bases to trimming and J lost 0 bases, with 11 bases between them. Germline assignment: CDR1 SGHTA and CDR2 FQGTGA. The CDR3 sequence is 15 residues long. CDR3 loop: CASSSPTGSTDTQYF. The CDR3 DNA follows: TGTGCCAGCAGCTCCCCGACCGGAAGCACAGATACGCAGTATTTT.

The chain carries TRBV5-6 and TRBJ2-2; a possible D gene is TRBD2 (5 bases). V dropped 3 bases and J dropped 1 base, with 13 bases sitting between them. Germline lookup yields CDR1 SGHDT and CDR2 YYEEEE. The CDR3 contains 16 residues. Here the CDR3 reads CASSSSSGLNTGELFF. The CDR3 DNA sequence: TGTGCCAGCAGCTCAAGCTCAGGACTGAACACCGGGGAGCTGTTTTTT.

The chain recombines TRBV7-3 with TRBJ2-5; TRBD2 aligns across 11 bases. This CDR3 is built from 16 residues. Germline V gene sequence: CDR1 SGHTA, CDR2 FQGTGA. Trimming took 4 bases from V and 2 from J; bases not matched to a gene: 6. The CDR3 protein is CASSSSTSGVQETQYF. As DNA, the CDR3 is TGTGCCAGCAGCTCTTCGACTAGCGGGGTACAAGAGACCCAGTACTTC.

The chain couples TRBV14 to TRBJ2-7; D not resolved. Trimming cost V 6 bases and J 4 bases, with 13 bases left between them. Germline CDR1 reads SGHDN; CDR2 reads FVKESK. This CDR3 spans 13 amino acids. DNA for the CDR3: TGTGCCAGCAGTCTAGGCGGAAGATACGAGCAGTACTTC. The encoded protein is CASSLGGRYEQYF. Together with reference TRBV14 and TRBJ2-7, the CDR3 gives the full variable domain: EAGVTQFPSHSVIEKGQTVTLRCDPISGHDNLYWYRRVMGKEIKFLLHFVKESKQDESGMPNNRFLAERTGGTYSTLKVQPAELEDSGVYFCASSLGGRYEQYFGPGTRLTVT.

The V gene is TRBV9, the J gene TRBJ2-3; no definite D call. Per the germline V gene, CDR1 is SGDLS and CDR2 is YYNGEE. The CDR3 covers 15 residues. The V end lost 0 bases, the J end lost 2 bases, and 10 bases lay between the germline ends. DNA for the CDR3: TGTGCCAGCAGCGTAGTAGGTCAGTACACAGATACGCAGTATTTT. This codes for CASSVVGQYTDTQYF.

The chain carries TRBV5-4 and TRBJ1-1, with no clear D. Trimming stripped 0 bases from V and 0 bases from J, with 9 bases between. The CDR3 is 15 amino acids. Germline CDR1 is SGHNT and CDR2 is YYREEE (reference sequence). In DNA form, the CDR3 reads TGTGCCAGCAGCTTGGTTGGGCTCTTGAACACTGAAGCTTTCTTT. Protein product: CASSLVGLLNTEAFF.

The rearrangement uses TRBV18 and TRBJ1-1; TRBD1 aligns across 9 bases. Trimming at V came to 3 bases and at J to 4 bases, leaving 12 bases not matched to a gene. CDR1 and CDR2 from the germline V gene are KGHSH and LQKENI. CDR3 length: 17 amino acids. The CDR3 region is CASSPKSGTGIGTEAFF. The CDR3 DNA reads as TGTGCCAGCTCACCGAAGTCCGGGACAGGGATTGGCACTGAAGCTTTCTTT.

The chain carries TRBV11-2 and TRBJ1-2, with a weak D call TRBD1 (5 bases). Trimming shortened V by 6 bases and J by 1 base, and 9 bases separated the two germline ends. Germline loops: CDR1 SGHAT, CDR2 FQNNGV. The CDR3 has 13 residues. This chain's CDR3 is CASRRDVNYGYTF. CDR3 coding DNA: TGTGCCAGCAGACGGGACGTTAACTATGGCTACACCTTC.

The genes are TRBV15 and TRBJ2-7, with 9 positions matching TRBD2. The CDR3 has 22 residues. J was trimmed by 5 bases and V by 1 base; bases with no gene match: 27. Germline V gene sequence: CDR1 LNHNV, CDR2 YYDKDF (reference sequence). The CDR3: CATSRASGRTRTWRGGLDEQYF. The CDR3 bases are TGTGCCACCAGCAGAGCAAGCGGGAGGACTAGAACCTGGAGGGGAGGACTAGACGAGCAGTACTTC.

This rearrangement joins TRBV3-1 (or the pseudogene TRBV3-2) to TRBJ1-2; a weak D match, TRBD1 (6 bases). V gave up 6 bases and J gave up 5 bases, with 16 bases separating them. Germline V CDR1 and CDR2: LGHDT, YNNKEL (reference sequence). The CDR3 has 14 amino acids. The CDR3, as DNA: TGTGCCAGCAGGGCGGGGGGGCAGGTATATGGCTACACCTTC. This translates into CASRAGGQVYGYTF.

The chain employs TRBV29-1 and TRBJ2-5, with D uncertain. Trimming shortened V by 1 base and J by 4 bases, and 16 bases separated the two germline ends. Looked up from germline, CDR1 is SQVTM and CDR2 is ANQGSEA. The CDR3 runs 15 residues. Written as DNA, the CDR3 is TGCAGCGTTGAAGCGGGCGTTCTAAAGGGAGAGACCCAGTACTTC. It specifies CSVEAGVLKGETQYF.